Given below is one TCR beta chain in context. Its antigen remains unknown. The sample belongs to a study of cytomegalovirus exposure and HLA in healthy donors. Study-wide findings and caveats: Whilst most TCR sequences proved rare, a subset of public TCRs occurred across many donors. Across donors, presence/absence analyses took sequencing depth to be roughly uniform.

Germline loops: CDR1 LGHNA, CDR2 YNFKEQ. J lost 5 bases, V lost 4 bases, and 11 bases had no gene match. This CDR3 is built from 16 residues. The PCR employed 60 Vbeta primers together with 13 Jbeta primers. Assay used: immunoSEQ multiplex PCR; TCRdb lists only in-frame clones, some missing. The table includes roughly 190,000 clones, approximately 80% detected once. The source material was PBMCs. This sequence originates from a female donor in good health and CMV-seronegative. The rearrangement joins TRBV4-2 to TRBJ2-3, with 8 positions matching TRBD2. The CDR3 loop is CASSPSGRGAGDTQYF. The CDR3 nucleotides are TGTGCCAGCAGCCCCAGTGGGCGGGGGGCCGGAGATACGCAGTATTTT.